The 7 T cell receptor beta chains given below trace back to one sample, sequenced in a study of Ad26.COV2.S vaccination and SARS-CoV-2 variants. Profiled with immunoSEQ multiplex PCR; TCRdb holds only in-frame clones, not every one. Found here are approximately 410,000 clones, around 92% of them singletons; the top ten hold less than 2%. Treatment denoted: 15 to 20 received Ad26.COV2.S at low or high dose, single or two shots; about 5 received placebo; per-sample allocation not given. Repertoires come from day 63 after the first vaccine or placebo injection. This specimen consisted of peripheral blood, obtained in a trial of Ad26.COV2.S vaccine versus placebo. Receptor source: a person between 18 and 65 years old who received the Ad26.COV2.S COVID-19 vaccine or a placebo.

The chain links TRBV19 to TRBJ1-3; D is uncertain. Trimming shortened V by 3 bases and J by 4 bases, and 10 bases separated the two germline ends. Germline V CDR1 and CDR2: LNHDA, SQIVND (reference sequence). CDR3 length equals 14 residues. The CDR3: CASSIEVLGNTIYF. CDR3 coding DNA: TGTGCCAGTAGTATCGAAGTCCTCGGAAACACCATATATTTT.

This chain uses TRBV7-2 with TRBJ2-1, with D unclear. Per the germline V gene, CDR1 is SGHTA and CDR2 is FQGNSA. The CDR3 is 14 amino acids. Trimming removed 5 bases at V and 4 bases at J, with 12 bases between. CDR3 region: CASSPPGPYNEQFF. The CDR3 nucleotides are TGTGCCAGCAGCCCCCCCGGGCCGTACAATGAGCAGTTCTTC.

This clone was observed a few times. CDR3 sequence (DNA): TGTGCCAGCAGTGAAGCGGGTTCGCGGGGACGGGGAGAGACCCAGTACTTC. Translated, it gives CASSEAGSRGRGETQYF. This chain joins TRBV2 and TRBJ2-5; TRBD2 is a possible D gene (6 bases). The CDR3 extends over 17 amino acids. Germline CDR1 is SNHLY and CDR2 is FYNNEI. Trimming removed 0 bases from V and 4 bases from J, with 18 bases in between.

This clone showed up just once. The rearrangement links TRBV6-5 to TRBJ2-3, with 8 bases matching TRBD2. CDR1 is MNHEY and CDR2 is SVGAGI in the germline V gene. This CDR3 has 14 amino acids. V gave up 9 bases and J gave up 2 bases; unmatched junction bases: 7. The CDR3 region is CASVAGLVTDTQYF. The CDR3 coding sequence is TGTGCCAGTGTAGCGGGGCTTGTCACAGATACGCAGTATTTT.

The chain carries TRBV30 and TRBJ1-1, with TRBD1 identical over 7 bases. The germline V gene has CDR1 GTSNPN and CDR2 SVGIG (reference sequence). Trimming removed 0 bases from V and 5 bases from J; junction bases left unmatched: 3. The CDR3 totals 13 residues. DNA of the CDR3: TGTGCCTGGAGTGTAGCAGGGGGAACTGAAGCTTTCTTT. It specifies CAWSVAGGTEAFF. Complete variable domain (other parts from reference TRBV30 and TRBJ1-1): SQTIHQWPATLVQPVGSPLSLECTVEGTSNPNLYWYRQAAGRGLQLLFYSVGIGQISSEVPQNLSASRPQDRQFILSSKKLLLSDSGFYLCAWSVAGGTEAFFGQGTRLTVV.

The J gene is TRBJ1-3, the V gene TRBV19; D unresolved. In germline, CDR1 is LNHDA, CDR2 SQIVND (reference sequence). This CDR3 is built from 12 residues. The germline V and J ends were trimmed by 9 bases and 3 bases, with 9 bases remaining between them. Written as DNA, the CDR3 is TGTGCCAGCCAGGTCCTTGGAAACACCATATATTTT. It yields the protein CASQVLGNTIYF.

This chain joins TRBV27 and TRBJ2-7; 12 positions agree with TRBD1. The germline V gene has CDR1 MNHEY and CDR2 SMNVEV (reference sequence). V gave up 5 bases and J gave up 4 bases; unmatched junction bases: 9. CDR3 length: 16 amino acids. The CDR3 region has the DNA TGTGCCAGCAGTCAATACCGGGACAGGGGGCGATACGAGCAGTACTTC. Protein: CASSQYRDRGRYEQYF.